These 18 T cell receptor beta chains came from one sample sequenced in a study of identical twins. TCRdb fed the 5' RACE reads into MiXCR, producing one record per CDR3 protein. The sample records around 340,000 distinct CDR3 sequences, approximately 13% being singletons. This same sample was also part of a study on yellow fever vaccine responses in identical twins.

The sample comprised CD8+ T cells sorted from blood. Receptor source: a woman between 18 and 30 years old in good health.

V usage is TRBV15 and J usage is TRBJ2-1; 9 bases map to TRBD1. The CDR3 consists of 19 residues. The trim removed 1 base at V and 2 bases at J, leaving 12 bases unmatched. CDR1 is LNHNV and CDR2 is YYDKDF in the germline V gene (reference sequence). DNA for the CDR3: TGTGCCACCAGCAGAGGCGGGACAGGGAGAGGGGATGCCTACAATGAGCAGTTCTTC. Its translation: CATSRGGTGRGDAYNEQFF.

The V gene is TRBV25-1, the J gene TRBJ2-7; TRBD1 matches at 7 bases. Germline values: CDR1 MGHDK, CDR2 SYGVNS. The CDR3 has 17 amino acids. V was clipped by 6 bases and J by 3 bases; unmatched bases: 17. CDR3: CASRERDSRFGFYEQYV. As DNA, the CDR3 is TGTGCCAGCAGGGAAAGGGACAGTCGATTCGGGTTCTACGAGCAGTACGTC.

J is TRBJ2-6 and V is TRBV19; D gene uncertain. Trimming cost V 10 bases and J 0 bases, with 13 bases left between them. CDR3 size: 15 residues. CDR1 is LNHDA, CDR2 SQIVND, per germline (reference sequence). The CDR3 loop is CATSEMISGANVLTF. The DNA for the CDR3 is TGTGCCACCTCAGAAATGATCTCTGGGGCCAACGTCCTGACTTTC.

This clonotype was counted at least ten times. The chain has TRBV4-1 and TRBJ2-1; D is uncertain. The length of the CDR3 is 11 residues. CDR1 and CDR2 (germline): MGHRA, YSYEKL. V shed 1 base and J shed 10 bases, with 5 bases lying between them. The CDR3, as DNA: TGCGCCAGCAGCCAAGGGCTAGAGCAGTTCTTC. This sequence encodes CASSQGLEQFF.

This clonotype was found many times. The chain carries TRBV29-1 and TRBJ2-1; the D gene is possibly TRBD2 (5 bases). The length of the CDR3 is 15 residues. V lost 1 base to trimming and J lost 12 bases, with 22 bases between them. Per germline, CDR1 SQVTM and CDR2 ANQGSEA. The CDR3 DNA reads as TGCAGCGTTGAAGGGGCTCAGACTAACCCCCTGCCGCAGTTCTTC. Translated: CSVEGAQTNPLPQFF.

The chain joins TRBV6-6 to TRBJ2-1, with unresolved D. Germline-derived CDR1 and CDR2 are MNHNY and SVGAGI (reference sequence). There are 12 residues in the CDR3. The V end was cut by 6 bases, the J end by 9 bases, with 12 bases between. The CDR3 here is CASSPRLREQFF. CDR3 coding DNA: TGTGCCAGCAGCCCTCGGTTGCGTGAGCAGTTCTTC.

Only a few counts were recorded for this clonotype. V gene TRBV28 combines with J gene TRBJ2-3; D is ambiguous. Germline V lookup: CDR1 MDHEN, CDR2 SYDVKM. The germline V and J ends were trimmed by 6 bases and 0 bases, with 13 bases remaining between them. This CDR3 spans 15 amino acids. CDR3 in DNA: TGTGCCAGCAGGATCTGGCGAACTAGCACAGATACGCAGTATTTT. It is translated as CASRIWRTSTDTQYF.

This clonotype was seen a handful of times. The germline gene is not matched at one end of the junction; a read error may be the cause. The chain joins TRBV3-1 to TRBJ2-2; 10 positions match TRBD2. This CDR3 is 17 amino acids long. The V gene's germline CDR1 is LGHDT and CDR2 YNNKEL (reference sequence). The CDR3 spells CACSQILAGEDTGELFF. The CDR3 DNA follows: TGTGCCTGCAGCCAGATTCTAGCGGGAGAGGACACCGGGGAGCTGTTTTTT.

This clonotype was found many times. This chain uses TRBV28 with TRBJ2-1; D unresolved. Trimming stripped 6 bases from V and 4 bases from J, with 7 bases between. Germline V lookup: CDR1 MDHEN, CDR2 SYDVKM. This CDR3 has 12 residues. In nucleotides, the CDR3 is TGTGCCAGCAGGCACAATTACAATGAGCAGTTCTTC. Residues: CASRHNYNEQFF.

This clonotype was detected a few times. The rearrangement uses TRBV28 and TRBJ2-5; D might be TRBD1 or TRBD2, each matching 5 bases. Trimming took off 3 bases at V and 2 bases at J, with 10 bases between the two ends. The CDR3 extends over 14 amino acids. Germline V CDR1 and CDR2: MDHEN, SYDVKM. CDR3 coding DNA: TGTGCCAGCAGTTTTACCTGGGGGCAAGAGACCCAGTACTTC. Amino acid sequence: CASSFTWGQETQYF.

The chain couples TRBV27 to TRBJ2-5; D may match TRBD1 or TRBD2 (5 bases each). The length of the CDR3 is 14 residues. V was trimmed by 1 base and J by 5 bases, leaving 11 bases between them. Germline-derived CDR1 and CDR2 are MNHEY and SMNVEV (reference sequence). The CDR3 loop reads CASSLWSGAETQYF. The DNA of the CDR3 is TGTGCCAGCAGTTTATGGTCCGGGGCGGAGACCCAGTACTTC.

This clonotype has a handful of counts. The chain carries TRBV27 and TRBJ2-3; 10 nucleotides match TRBD2. J lost 4 bases, V lost 4 bases, and 5 bases had no gene match. The CDR3 has 15 amino acids. Germline assignment: CDR1 MNHEY and CDR2 SMNVEV (reference sequence). This CDR3 is CASSYLAGVADTQYF. As DNA, the CDR3 is TGTGCCAGCAGTTACCTAGCGGGAGTCGCAGATACGCAGTATTTT.

This clonotype was observed a handful of times. This chain joins TRBV6-5 and TRBJ2-3; D assignment may be TRBD1 or TRBD2 (5 bases each). The V gene's germline CDR1 is MNHEY and CDR2 SVGAGI. V lost 0 bases and J 4 bases, leaving 8 bases between the germline ends. This CDR3 comprises 14 residues. Written as DNA, the CDR3 is TGTGCCAGCAGTTACTCGTGGGGGTCAGATACGCAGTATTTT. Translating it yields CASSYSWGSDTQYF.

This clonotype was seen ten or more times. CDR3 loop: CASSLGRSGSSTDTQYF. CDR3 DNA sequence: TGTGCCAGCAGCTTAGGGCGGAGCGGTTCTAGCACAGATACGCAGTATTTT. V gene TRBV7-8 combines with J gene TRBJ2-3, with D possibly being TRBD2 (5 bases). CDR1 is SGHVS, CDR2 FQNEAQ, per germline. The CDR3 covers 17 residues. Trimming took off 1 base at V and 0 bases at J, with 14 bases between the two ends.

This clonotype was seen more than once but under ten times. This rearrangement joins TRBV15 to TRBJ2-1, with 7 bases aligning to TRBD2. This CDR3 has 18 residues. Germline V CDR1 and CDR2: LNHNV, YYDKDF (reference sequence). With 4 bases clipped from V and 10 bases from J, the junction kept 22 bases outside the gene matches. The CDR3 protein is CATSTTIVLAGDTWEQFF. The CDR3 coding sequence is TGTGCCACCAGCACCACTATCGTGCTGGCGGGAGATACTTGGGAGCAGTTCTTC.

This clonotype appeared once. V and J are TRBV6-5 and TRBJ2-1; D is possibly TRBD1 (6 bases). The V gene's germline CDR1 is MNHEY and CDR2 SVGAGI. Trimming cost V 4 bases and J 0 bases, with 13 bases left between them. The CDR3 runs to 16 residues. The CDR3 is CASSWTATSSYNEQFF. In nucleotides, the CDR3 is TGTGCCAGCAGTTGGACAGCAACTAGCTCCTACAATGAGCAGTTCTTC.

This clonotype was seen only a few times. The chain couples TRBV20-1 to TRBJ2-1; 9 bases fit TRBD1. The junction had 15 bases not matched to a gene; V was cut back by 1 base and J by 8 bases. The germline V gene encodes CDR1 DFQATT and CDR2 SNEGSKA (reference sequence). This CDR3 has 17 amino acids. CDR3 sequence reads: CSARVYRGTGGVDEQFF. The CDR3 region has the DNA TGCAGTGCTAGAGTATATAGAGGAACAGGGGGCGTAGATGAGCAGTTCTTC.

The gene calls are TRBV24-1 and TRBJ2-1; D is ambiguous. The CDR3 contains 14 residues. Between the trimmed V and J ends, which lost 0 bases and 9 bases, there was a span of 11 bases. Germline V gene data show CDR1 as KGHDR and CDR2 as SFDVKD. CDR3 residues: CATSDLSGTGEQFF. CDR3 in DNA: TGTGCCACCAGTGATTTGTCAGGAACGGGTGAGCAGTTCTTC.